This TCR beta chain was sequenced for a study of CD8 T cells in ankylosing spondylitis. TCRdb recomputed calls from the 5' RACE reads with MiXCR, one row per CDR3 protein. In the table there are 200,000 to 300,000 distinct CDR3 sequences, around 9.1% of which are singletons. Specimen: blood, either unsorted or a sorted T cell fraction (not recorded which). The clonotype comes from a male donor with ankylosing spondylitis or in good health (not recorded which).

Written as DNA, the CDR3 is TGTGCCAGCAGCTTAACACTAGCGGACTACAATGAGCAGTTCTTC. Its translation is CASSLTLADYNEQFF. The chain uses TRBV7-8 and TRBJ2-1; 8 bases fit TRBD2. CDR3 length equals 15 residues. Germline V gene lookup returns CDR1 SGHVS and CDR2 FQNEAQ. V was pared by 2 bases and J by 3 bases, with 3 bases of the junction left unmatched.